These T cell receptor beta chains were read from a single sample in a study of blood T cell repertoires in COVID-19. Only in-frame clones appear in the TCRdb table, and some are missing; sequencing was by immunoSEQ multiplex PCR. The profile shows a few hundred thousand clones, 80% of them singletons. Material for sequencing was PBMCs or T cells enriched from blood (not recorded which). The source is a woman in her thirties or forties with acute COVID-19. Each CDR3 is given with its conserved first and last residue. The D gene is left open where the match is weak. Rows give clone size only sometimes, using once, few, many, or a class for an expanded clone.

DNA: TGCGCCAGCAGCCGGACGGGAACCCAAGAGACCCAGTACTTC; CDR3: CASSRTGTQETQYF; D: NA; V: TRBV4-3; size: few; J: TRBJ2-5
DNA: TGTGCCAGCAGCCTGAGGACAGGGGCCTACGAGCAGTACTTC; CDR3: CASSLRTGAYEQYF; D: TRBD1; V: TRBV3-1/TRBV3-2; size: NA; J: TRBJ2-7
DNA: TGTGCCACCAGTGATCCCAGGGGGCGGTTTCAGCCCCAGCATTTT; CDR3: CATSDPRGRFQPQHF; D: TRBD1; V: TRBV24-1; size: NA; J: TRBJ1-5
DNA: TGTGCCAGCAGCTTGAGTATGGGACAGGGGTCCTACGAGCAGTACTTC; CDR3: CASSLSMGQGSYEQYF; D: TRBD1; V: TRBV5-4; size: NA; J: TRBJ2-7
DNA: TGCGCCAGCAGCCAAGAGGTCGGTAGCAATCAGCCCCAGCATTTT; CDR3: CASSQEVGSNQPQHF; D: NA; V: TRBV4-1; size: NA; J: TRBJ1-5
DNA: TGTGCCTGGAGCAGGGATTCACCCCTCCACTTT; CDR3: CAWSRDSPLHF; D: NA; V: TRBV30; size: few; J: TRBJ1-6
DNA: TGTGCCAGCAGCGTAGCTGAGACAGGCTATAATTCACCCCTCCACTTT; CDR3: CASSVAETGYNSPLHF; D: NA; V: TRBV9; size: NA; J: TRBJ1-6
DNA: TGTGCCAGCAGTTCTCGAATAACCCTAGCGGGAGGGCCGGGTACGCAGTATTTT; CDR3: CASSSRITLAGGPGTQYF; D: TRBD2; V: TRBV27; size: NA; J: TRBJ2-3
DNA: TGTGCTACAATAGGCCCTAGCGGGCCCTCCTACGAGCAGTACTTC; CDR3: CATIGPSGPSYEQYF; D: TRBD2; V: TRBV10-3; size: NA; J: TRBJ2-7
DNA: TGTGCCAGCAGCCGTTTCCGACCTTGGGGGGAGGGGGAAGAGGGCACAGATACGCAGTATTTT; CDR3: CASSRFRPWGEGEEGTDTQYF; D: NA; V: TRBV3-1/TRBV3-2; size: NA; J: TRBJ2-3
DNA: TGTGCCAGCAGCTTGGGGGGTAACAACTATGGCTACACCTTC; CDR3: CASSLGGNNYGYTF; D: NA; V: TRBV7-9; size: NA; J: TRBJ1-2
DNA: TGTGCCAGCAGCATCCGGGGGGCGAATTCACCCCTCCACTTT; CDR3: CASSIRGANSPLHF; D: NA; V: TRBV5-6; size: NA; J: TRBJ1-6
DNA: TGTGCCAGTAGTAGGCGTAGGACAGGGTATAACACTGAAGCTTTCTTT; CDR3: CASSRRRTGYNTEAFF; D: TRBD1; V: TRBV19; size: NA; J: TRBJ1-1
DNA: TGTGCCAGCAGCTTAGGACAGGGCCTTGAAGCTTTCTTT; CDR3: CASSLGQGLEAFF; D: TRBD1; V: TRBV11-2; size: NA; J: TRBJ1-1
DNA: TGTGCCAGCAGCGCAGGTAGCGGGCCTTACAATGAGCAGTTCTTC; CDR3: CASSAGSGPYNEQFF; D: TRBD2; V: TRBV9; size: NA; J: TRBJ2-1
DNA: TGTGCCAGCAGTCCAATCCGACCGGGACTAGCGGGAGTAGAGACCCAGTACTTC; CDR3: CASSPIRPGLAGVETQYF; D: TRBD2; V: TRBV6-2/TRBV6-3; size: NA; J: TRBJ2-5
DNA: TGTGCCAGCAGTACAGGGGATCGCCACGAGCAGTACTTC; CDR3: CASSTGDRHEQYF; D: TRBD1; V: TRBV6-1; size: NA; J: TRBJ2-7
DNA: TGTGCCTGGAGTCGTAAGCGGGAGACCGGGGAGCTGTTTTTT; CDR3: CAWSRKRETGELFF; D: TRBD2; V: TRBV30; size: NA; J: TRBJ2-2